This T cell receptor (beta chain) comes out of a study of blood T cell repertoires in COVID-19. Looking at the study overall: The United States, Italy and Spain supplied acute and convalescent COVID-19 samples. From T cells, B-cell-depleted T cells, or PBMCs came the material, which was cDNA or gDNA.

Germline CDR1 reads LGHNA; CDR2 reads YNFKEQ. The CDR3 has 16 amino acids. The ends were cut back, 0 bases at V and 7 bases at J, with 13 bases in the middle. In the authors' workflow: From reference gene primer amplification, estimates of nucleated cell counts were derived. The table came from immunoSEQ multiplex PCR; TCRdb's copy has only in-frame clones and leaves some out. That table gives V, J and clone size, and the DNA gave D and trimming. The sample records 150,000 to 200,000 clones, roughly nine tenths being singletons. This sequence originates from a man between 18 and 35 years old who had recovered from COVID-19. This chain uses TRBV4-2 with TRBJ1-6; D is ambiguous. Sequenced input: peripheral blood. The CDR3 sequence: CASSQDDSSLNSPLHF. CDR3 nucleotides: TGTGCCAGCAGCCAAGATGACTCTTCGCTCAATTCACCCCTCCACTTT.